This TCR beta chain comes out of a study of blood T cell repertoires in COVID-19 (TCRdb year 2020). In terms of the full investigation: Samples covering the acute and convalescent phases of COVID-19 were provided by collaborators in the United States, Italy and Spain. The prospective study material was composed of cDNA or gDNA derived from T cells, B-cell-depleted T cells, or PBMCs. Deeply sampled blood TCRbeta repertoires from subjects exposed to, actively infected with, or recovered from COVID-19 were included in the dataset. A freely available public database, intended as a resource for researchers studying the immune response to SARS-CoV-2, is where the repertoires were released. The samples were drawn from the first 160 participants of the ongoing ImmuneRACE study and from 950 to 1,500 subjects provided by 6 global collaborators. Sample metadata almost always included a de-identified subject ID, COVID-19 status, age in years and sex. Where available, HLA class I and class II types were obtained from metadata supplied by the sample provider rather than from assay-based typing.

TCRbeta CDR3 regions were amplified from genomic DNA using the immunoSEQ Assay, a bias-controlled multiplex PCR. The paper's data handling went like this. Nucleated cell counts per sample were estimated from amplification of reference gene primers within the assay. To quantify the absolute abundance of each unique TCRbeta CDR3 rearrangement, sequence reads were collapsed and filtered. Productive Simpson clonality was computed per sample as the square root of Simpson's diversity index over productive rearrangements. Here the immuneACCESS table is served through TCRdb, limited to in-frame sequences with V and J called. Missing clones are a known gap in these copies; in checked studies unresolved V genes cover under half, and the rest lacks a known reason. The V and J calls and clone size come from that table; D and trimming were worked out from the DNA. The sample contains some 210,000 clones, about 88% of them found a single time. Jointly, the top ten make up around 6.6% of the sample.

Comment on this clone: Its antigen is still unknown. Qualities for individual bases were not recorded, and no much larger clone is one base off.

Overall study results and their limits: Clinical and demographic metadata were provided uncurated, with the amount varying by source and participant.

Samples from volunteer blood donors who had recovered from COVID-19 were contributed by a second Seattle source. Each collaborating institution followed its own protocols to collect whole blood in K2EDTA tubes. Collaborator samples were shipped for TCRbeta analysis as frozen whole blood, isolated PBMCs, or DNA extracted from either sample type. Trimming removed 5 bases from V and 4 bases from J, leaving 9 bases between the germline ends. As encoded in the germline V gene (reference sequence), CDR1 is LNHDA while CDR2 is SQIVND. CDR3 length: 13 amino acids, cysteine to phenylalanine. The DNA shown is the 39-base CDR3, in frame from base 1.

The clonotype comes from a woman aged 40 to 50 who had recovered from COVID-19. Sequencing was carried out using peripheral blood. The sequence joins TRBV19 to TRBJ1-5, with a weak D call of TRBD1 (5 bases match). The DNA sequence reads TGTGCCAGTAGTGGGTCAGGGAATCAGCCCCAGCATTTT. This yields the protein CASSGSGNQPQHF.